One and the same sample provided the 31 T cell receptor beta chains below, sequenced in a study of T cell changes during pregnancy in multiple sclerosis. Measured with immunoSEQ multiplex PCR; TCRdb has only the in-frame clones, and not every one. The sample comprises 25,000 to 35,000 clones, roughly nine tenths of which are singletons, and approximately 5.4% rests with the top ten. The sequencing used CD8+ T cells from peripheral blood mononuclear cells, collected before pregnancy. The receptors shown here come from a female donor with multiple sclerosis, enrolled in a pregnancy study.

The chain couples TRBV4-3 to TRBJ1-6; TRBD1 is a possible D gene (6 bases). Per germline, CDR1 LGHNA and CDR2 YSLEER. The V end lost 3 bases, the J end lost 0 bases, and 12 bases lay between the germline ends. The CDR3 is 17 residues long. CDR3 residues: CASSHDGQSSYNSPLHF. Written as DNA, the CDR3 is TGCGCCAGCAGCCATGATGGACAGAGCTCCTATAATTCACCCCTCCACTTT.

The genes are TRBV19 and TRBJ1-2; D is uncertain. Trimming cost V 1 base and J 0 bases, with 6 bases left between them. This CDR3 is built from 14 residues. Germline assignment: CDR1 LNHDA and CDR2 SQIVND (reference sequence). The CDR3 DNA is TGTGCCAGTAGTATAGCGGGGTCTAACTATGGCTACACCTTC. It codes for CASSIAGSNYGYTF.

J is TRBJ1-5 and V is TRBV19, with 7 bases lining up with TRBD1. The CDR3 contains 16 residues. The trim removed 4 bases at V and 11 bases at J, leaving 17 bases unmatched. Germline CDR1 is LNHDA and CDR2 is SQIVND (reference sequence). The CDR3 protein is CASSKSNRWQGEAQHF. The CDR3 nucleotides read TGTGCCAGTAGTAAATCTAACCGGTGGCAGGGGGAGGCCCAGCATTTT. The full variable domain, with the rest looked up from reference TRBV19 and TRBJ1-5, is DGGITQSPKYLFRKEGQNVTLSCEQNLNHDAMYWYRQDPGQGLRLIYYSQIVNDFQKGDIAEGYSVSREKKESFPLTVTSAQKNPTAFYLCASSKSNRWQGEAQHFGDGTRLSIL.

This clone showed up just a few times. The chain links TRBV4-1 to TRBJ2-7; 11 bases line up with TRBD2. The CDR3 has 18 amino acids. J lost 3 bases, V lost 4 bases, and 14 bases had no gene match. The germline gives CDR1 MGHRA, CDR2 YSYEKL. The CDR3 loop reads CASSLRSASGGLNYEQYF. CDR3 in DNA: TGCGCCAGCAGCCTTCGATCGGCTAGCGGGGGGCTCAACTACGAGCAGTACTTC.

The chain has TRBV6-4 and TRBJ1-6; D not resolved. The germline gives CDR1 MRHNA, CDR2 SNTAGT. V shed 2 bases and J shed 0 bases, with 5 bases lying between them. This CDR3 has 15 residues. The CDR3, as DNA: TGTGCCAGCAGTGACGGGAGCTCCTATAATTCACCCCTCCACTTT. Amino acids: CASSDGSSYNSPLHF.

The chain links TRBV7-9 to TRBJ1-1, with TRBD1 matching 10 bases. From germline, CDR1 is SEHNR and CDR2 FQNEAQ (reference sequence). The junction had 5 bases not matched to a gene; V was cut back by 6 bases and J by 1 base. CDR3 length equals 15 residues. CDR3 nucleotides: TGTGCCAGCAGACCCCGGACAGGGGGGAACACTGAAGCTTTCTTT. Translating it yields CASRPRTGGNTEAFF.

V usage is TRBV7-3 and J usage is TRBJ2-3, with 8 bases lining up with TRBD1. The V and J ends lost 5 bases and 0 bases, in that order; junction bases with no gene match: 1. From germline, CDR1 is SGHTA and CDR2 FQGTGA. The CDR3 runs to 14 residues. The CDR3: CASSGTGSTDTQYF. As DNA, the CDR3 is TGTGCCAGCAGCGGGACAGGTAGCACAGATACGCAGTATTTT.

In its sample, this clone was seen once. V is TRBV27 and J is TRBJ2-7; 10 bases match TRBD2. The ends lost 7 bases at V and 2 bases at J; junction bases unmatched: 5. Germline CDR1 and CDR2: MNHEY and SMNVEV (reference sequence). The CDR3 has 14 amino acids. CDR3 protein: CASTASGGAYEQYF. The CDR3 DNA sequence: TGTGCCAGCACCGCCAGCGGGGGGGCCTACGAGCAGTACTTC.

CDR3 sequence reads: CASSQLPGIIGYNEQFF. The DNA of the CDR3 is TGTGCCAGCAGCCAATTACCTGGCATAATCGGGTACAATGAGCAGTTCTTC. The J gene is TRBJ2-1, the V gene TRBV4-2; D gene ambiguous. This CDR3 comprises 17 residues. V shed 2 bases and J shed 4 bases, with 18 bases lying between them. Germline V CDR1 and CDR2: LGHNA, YNFKEQ.

The chain joins TRBV9 to TRBJ1-2; D uncertain. The CDR3 has 16 residues. V lost 2 bases and J lost 1, with 15 bases in between. CDR1 is SGDLS and CDR2 is YYNGEE in the germline V gene. CDR3: CASSVEAVFINYGYTF. The CDR3 bases are TGTGCCAGCAGCGTGGAGGCCGTTTTTATTAACTATGGCTACACCTTC.

This clone occurred once. One end of the junction fails to match germline, which may point to a read error. This sequence joins TRBV6-1 and TRBJ1-5; D is ambiguous. Germline values: CDR1 MNHNS, CDR2 SASEGT. This CDR3 is 15 amino acids long. The CDR3 loop is CAGSVRPLGGQPQHF. The CDR3 nucleotides read TGTGCCGGCAGTGTAAGGCCCCTCGGAGGTCAGCCCCAGCATTTT.

V gene TRBV28 combines with J gene TRBJ2-1, with 13 positions matching TRBD2. V was pared by 6 bases and J by 0 bases, with 11 bases of the junction left unmatched. Germline V gene sequence: CDR1 MDHEN, CDR2 SYDVKM. This CDR3 contains 19 residues. The CDR3 region has the DNA TGTGCCAGCAGCCCGGGACTAGCGGGAAGGCCGAGCTCCTACAATGAGCAGTTCTTC. This sequence encodes CASSPGLAGRPSSYNEQFF.

As for this clone: No DNA is shown, since the ends of the CDR3 on it are uncertain; the CDR3 is the one TCRdb lists. The V and J genes are TRBV4-2 and TRBJ2-3; no DNA check was done on the table's D call, TRBD2. Germline-derived CDR1 and CDR2 are LGHNA and YNFKEQ. The CDR3 comprises 15 residues, both ends counted. Here the CDR3 reads CASSPEVASGTSRYF.

The rearrangement uses TRBV27 and TRBJ2-1, with D hard to call. Trimming stripped 4 bases from V and 7 bases from J, with 11 bases between. The CDR3 runs to 13 residues. Germline values: CDR1 MNHEY, CDR2 SMNVEV (reference sequence). The CDR3 loop is CASSSREWNEQFF. As DNA, the CDR3 is TGTGCCAGCAGTTCCCGAGAGTGGAATGAGCAGTTCTTC.

This clone was observed a few times. The V gene is TRBV4-1, the J gene TRBJ1-2; perhaps TRBD1 as D (6 bases). The CDR3 extends over 15 amino acids. V shed 1 base and J shed 6 bases, with 15 bases lying between them. CDR1 is MGHRA and CDR2 is YSYEKL in the germline V gene. The CDR3 DNA follows: TGCGCCAGCAGCCAAGGGGGCAGGGGCTGGGATGGCTACACCTTC. The encoded protein is CASSQGGRGWDGYTF.

The gene calls are TRBV7-9 and TRBJ1-2; no firm D call. The CDR3 is 10 amino acids. Germline loops: CDR1 SEHNR, CDR2 FQNEAQ (reference sequence). Trimming removed 5 bases at V and 12 bases at J, with 10 bases between. The CDR3, as DNA: TGTGCCAGCAGCCAGGTCGACCACACCTTC. It specifies CASSQVDHTF.

The genes are TRBV6-1 and TRBJ2-7, with TRBD1 identical over 8 bases. Germline CDR1 reads MNHNS; CDR2 reads SASEGT. V gave up 7 bases and J gave up 0 bases; unmatched junction bases: 8. The CDR3 loop spans 15 amino acids. The CDR3 DNA reads as TGTGCCAGCACCGAAACCGGGACAGGCTCCTACGAGCAGTACTTC. This gives the protein CASTETGTGSYEQYF.

The J gene is TRBJ2-2, the V gene TRBV7-8; D might be TRBD1 (6 bases). V was trimmed by 1 base and J by 7 bases, leaving 10 bases between them. CDR3 length: 14 amino acids. Germline assignment: CDR1 SGHVS and CDR2 FQNEAQ. DNA for the CDR3: TGTGCCAGCAGCTTAGGCCAGGGGAACGGGGAGCTGTTTTTT. As protein: CASSLGQGNGELFF.

This chain connects TRBV6-5 to TRBJ2-7; 7 bases are a match to TRBD1. Germline V lookup: CDR1 MNHEY, CDR2 SVGAGI. The junction had 9 bases not matched to a gene; V was cut back by 8 bases and J by 2 bases. The CDR3 covers 14 residues. The CDR3 nucleotides are TGTGCCAGCGGACAAGGACAGGTTCCCTACGAGCAGTACTTC. This encodes CASGQGQVPYEQYF.

The J gene is TRBJ2-1, the V gene TRBV19; 16 bases agree with TRBD2. Germline CDR1 LNHDA, CDR2 SQIVND (reference sequence). This CDR3 contains 20 residues. J gave up 1 base and V 11 bases, and 17 bases lay outside the gene matches. CDR3 residues: CASSLGTSGRGSTSYNEQFF. In DNA, the CDR3 is TGTGCCTCTTCATTAGGGACTAGCGGGAGGGGAAGTACGTCCTACAATGAGCAGTTCTTC. Based on the CDR3 plus reference TRBV19 and TRBJ2-1, the full variable domain is DGGITQSPKYLFRKEGQNVTLSCEQNLNHDAMYWYRQDPGQGLRLIYYSQIVNDFQKGDIAEGYSVSREKKESFPLTVTSAQKNPTAFYLCASSLGTSGRGSTSYNEQFFGPGTRLTVL.

The V and J genes are TRBV6-1 and TRBJ2-1; 9 bases fit TRBD1. V lost 2 bases and J lost 6; bases outside the gene matches: 5. The CDR3 extends over 15 amino acids. CDR1 is MNHNS, CDR2 SASEGT, per germline. This chain's CDR3 is CASSELGQGSNEQFF. The CDR3 DNA is TGTGCCAGCAGTGAACTCGGACAGGGGAGCAATGAGCAGTTCTTC.

The chain uses TRBV25-1 and TRBJ2-1; weak D call: TRBD1 (5 bases). The V and J ends lost 5 bases and 6 bases respectively, with 11 bases between them. The CDR3 is made up of 13 amino acids. The germline V gene encodes CDR1 MGHDK and CDR2 SYGVNS. The CDR3 DNA is TGTGCCAGCAGTACATCGACAGTCAATGAGCAGTTCTTC. Protein: CASSTSTVNEQFF.

V is TRBV2 and J is TRBJ2-3, with a weak D call TRBD2 (7 bases). The germline CDR1 and CDR2 sequences are SNHLY and FYNNEI. V dropped 1 base and J dropped 1 base, with 12 bases sitting between them. The length of the CDR3 is 16 residues. The CDR3 region has the DNA TGTGCCAGCAGTGAAGACGGGGGGCTGGGCACAGATACGCAGTATTTT. It encodes CASSEDGGLGTDTQYF.

The rearrangement joins TRBV4-3 to TRBJ2-3; 7 bases align to TRBD1. The CDR3 has 15 residues. J lost 3 bases, V lost 4 bases, and 7 bases had no gene match. Germline CDR1 LGHNA, CDR2 YSLEER. CDR3 region: CASSPLQGLTDTQYF. The CDR3 DNA reads TGCGCCAGCAGCCCATTACAGGGGCTAACAGATACGCAGTATTTT.

CDR3 amino acids: CASSFVLRGLGLETQYF. CDR3 nucleotide sequence: TGTGCCAGCAGTTTCGTCCTAAGGGGGCTCGGATTGGAGACCCAGTACTTC. The rearrangement uses TRBV28 and TRBJ2-5, with 7 bases aligning to TRBD1. The V gene's germline CDR1 is MDHEN and CDR2 SYDVKM. The CDR3 is made up of 17 amino acids. V trimming: 3 bases; J trimming: 5 bases; junction bases outside the gene matches: 15. Using reference TRBV28 and TRBJ2-5 for the parts outside the CDR3, the full variable domain is DVKVTQSSRYLVKRTGEKVFLECVQDMDHENMFWYRQDPGLGLRLIYFSYDVKMKEKGDIPEGYSVSREKKERFSLILESASTNQTSMYLCASSFVLRGLGLETQYFGPGTRLLVL.

The genes are TRBV19 and TRBJ2-7; 8 bases align to TRBD1. The V gene end was trimmed by 1 base and the J gene end by 4 bases; junction bases not matched to a gene: 3. Germline V gene data show CDR1 as LNHDA and CDR2 as SQIVND (reference sequence). The CDR3 has 14 amino acids. The CDR3 spells CASSIGTGLYEQYF. DNA of the CDR3: TGTGCCAGTAGTATAGGGACAGGGTTATACGAGCAGTACTTC.

The rearrangement links TRBV28 to TRBJ2-5; no clear D. The CDR3 runs 12 residues. V lost 6 bases to trimming and J lost 5 bases, with 10 bases between them. From germline, CDR1 is MDHEN and CDR2 SYDVKM. CDR3 sequence (DNA): TGTGCCAGCAGGGGCATGATCGAGACCCAGTACTTC. Its translation is CASRGMIETQYF.

The genes are TRBV27 and TRBJ2-1, with D perhaps matching TRBD2 (5 bases). This CDR3 is built from 15 residues. Trimming cost V 5 bases and J 1 base, with 12 bases left between them. Germline V gives CDR1 MNHEY, CDR2 SMNVEV (reference sequence). CDR3 coding DNA: TGTGCCAGCAGTCTAATGTGGAGGTCCTACAATGAGCAGTTCTTC. Translating gives CASSLMWRSYNEQFF.

The CDR3, as DNA: TGTGCCAGCAGTTTGACTAGGGTTAACAATGAGCAGTTCTTC. Translation gives CASSLTRVNNEQFF. The rearrangement uses TRBV27 and TRBJ2-1; D is possibly TRBD2 (6 bases). The CDR3 spans 14 residues. Looked up from germline, CDR1 is MNHEY and CDR2 is SMNVEV (reference sequence). Trimming removed 3 bases from V and 5 bases from J, with 11 bases in between.

The chain is built from TRBV6-1 and TRBJ2-7, with TRBD1 matching 8 bases. Germline values: CDR1 MNHNS, CDR2 SASEGT. V shed 1 base, J shed 2 bases, and the junction held 4 bases outside the gene matches. The CDR3 is 15 amino acids. CDR3 protein: CASSEGQGSTYEQYF. The CDR3 nucleotides read TGTGCCAGCAGTGAAGGACAGGGGTCTACCTACGAGCAGTACTTC.

This chain uses TRBV19 with TRBJ2-5; 9 positions match TRBD1. The CDR3 has 15 amino acids. Per the germline V gene, CDR1 is LNHDA and CDR2 is SQIVND (reference sequence). V shed 5 bases, J shed 2 bases, and the junction held 6 bases outside the gene matches. The CDR3 nucleotides read TGTGCCAGTAGTGCCTACAGGGGGCCACAAGAGACCCAGTACTTC. As protein: CASSAYRGPQETQYF.